These 30 T cell receptor beta chains were all obtained from the same sample, sequenced in a study of blood T cell repertoires in COVID-19. Sequenced by immunoSEQ multiplex PCR; TCRdb stores in-frame clones only, minus some. The profile shows about 160,000 clones, roughly 84% of them singletons. Sequenced input: PBMCs or T cells enriched from blood (not recorded which). All receptors derive from a man in his 60s who had recovered from COVID-19.

In this sample, this clone turned up many times. The chain is built from TRBV16 and TRBJ1-5; D gene unclear. CDR1 KGHSY and CDR2 FQNENV come from the germline V gene. CDR3 length equals 13 residues. V lost 2 bases to trimming and J lost 7 bases, with 9 bases between them. The CDR3 DNA reads as TGTGCCAGCAGCCAAGAGGGAGGCCAGCCCCAGCATTTT. This translates into CASSQEGGQPQHF.

The genes are TRBV24-1 and TRBJ2-1; TRBD1 matches 11 bases. CDR1 is KGHDR and CDR2 is SFDVKD in the germline V gene. The junction had 3 bases not matched to a gene; V was cut back by 8 bases and J by 4 bases. The CDR3 is made up of 14 amino acids. CDR3: CATIGQGAYNEQFF. In DNA form, the CDR3 reads TGTGCCACCATTGGACAGGGGGCTTACAATGAGCAGTTCTTC.

This chain connects TRBV7-8 to TRBJ1-4, with D perhaps matching TRBD1 (6 bases). The germline gives CDR1 SGHVS, CDR2 FQNEAQ. Trimming shortened V by 2 bases and J by 3 bases, and 10 bases separated the two germline ends. The CDR3 extends over 15 amino acids. CDR3 sequence reads: CASSLLQGANEKLFF. In DNA form, the CDR3 reads TGTGCCAGCAGCTTACTACAGGGTGCTAATGAAAAACTGTTTTTT.

CDR3 DNA: TGTGCCACCGGGGGGCTCACCGGGGAGCTGTTTTTT. It codes for CATGGLTGELFF. This chain links TRBV28 with TRBJ2-2; possible D gene TRBD2, 7 bases. This CDR3 contains 12 residues. Germline V gives CDR1 MDHEN, CDR2 SYDVKM. The germline V and J ends were trimmed by 10 bases and 4 bases, with 10 bases remaining between them.

The chain carries TRBV5-1 and TRBJ2-7, with TRBD2 identical over 15 bases. This CDR3 has 18 amino acids. J lost 1 base, V lost 4 bases, and 9 bases had no gene match. From germline, CDR1 is SGHRS and CDR2 YFSETQ. CDR3 amino acids: CASSPGLAGGPRSYEQYF. The CDR3 region has the DNA TGCGCCAGCAGCCCAGGACTAGCGGGAGGGCCGAGGTCCTACGAGCAGTACTTC.

This rearrangement joins TRBV15 to TRBJ2-2, with 8 bases lining up with TRBD1. This CDR3 comprises 14 residues. Per the germline V gene, CDR1 is LNHNV and CDR2 is YYDKDF (reference sequence). After removal of 11 bases from V and 1 base from J, the junction contained 6 bases not matched to a gene. CDR3 DNA sequence: TGTGCCTCCCAGGGGGCGGTGAACACCGGGGAGCTGTTTTTT. Its protein product is CASQGAVNTGELFF. Together with reference TRBV15 and TRBJ2-2, the CDR3 gives the full variable domain: DAMVIQNPRYQVTQFGKPVTLSCSQTLNHNVMYWYQQKSSQAPKLLFHYYDKDFNNEADTPDNFQSRRPNTSFCFLDIRSPGLGDTAMYLCASQGAVNTGELFFGEGSRLTVL.

This rearrangement joins TRBV28 to TRBJ1-4, with TRBD1 as a possible D gene (5 bases). V shed 7 bases and J shed 5 bases, with 14 bases lying between them. The germline V gene has CDR1 MDHEN and CDR2 SYDVKM. CDR3 length equals 14 residues. DNA of the CDR3: TGTGCCAGCATTCAGGGTGGGGTAAATGAAAAACTGTTTTTT. Its translation is CASIQGGVNEKLFF.

A single count supports this clone. The chain has TRBV6-5 and TRBJ2-3; 9 bases fit TRBD2. In germline, CDR1 is MNHEY, CDR2 SVGAGI. Unmatched junction bases numbered 3, after V lost 5 bases and J lost 3 bases. The CDR3 runs 14 residues. In DNA form, the CDR3 reads TGTGCCAGCAGTCCCGGACTAGCGACAGATACGCAGTATTTT. The encoded protein is CASSPGLATDTQYF.

The CDR3 DNA is TGTGCCAGCACCTTTGGGGGGAGAGGACTGTTTTTT. It encodes CASTFGGRGLFF. This sequence joins TRBV12-3 or TRBV12-4 and TRBJ1-4, with D perhaps matching TRBD1 (5 bases). V lost 7 bases and J lost 13, with 16 bases in between. The CDR3 extends over 12 amino acids.

The chain links TRBV11-3 to TRBJ2-6; D gene unclear. The germline gives CDR1 SGHNT, CDR2 YENEEA. With 4 bases removed from V and 0 bases from J, the gap between germline ends came to 4 bases. This CDR3 is built from 14 residues. The CDR3 loop is CASSSGSGANVLTF. CDR3 nucleotide sequence: TGTGCCAGCAGCTCCGGCTCTGGGGCCAACGTCCTGACTTTC.

The V gene is TRBV6-5, the J gene TRBJ1-5; 10 nucleotides align to TRBD1. The V gene end was trimmed by 8 bases and the J gene end by 7 bases; junction bases not matched to a gene: 8. The CDR3 has 14 residues. Per germline, CDR1 MNHEY and CDR2 SVGAGI. The CDR3 reads CASWIRDRGQPQHF. CDR3 coding DNA: TGTGCCAGCTGGATCCGGGACAGGGGACAGCCCCAGCATTTT.

This chain joins TRBV10-3 and TRBJ2-1; D perhaps matches TRBD2 (6 bases). Germline CDR1 and CDR2: ENHRY and SYGVKD. Trimming shortened V by 4 bases and J by 3 bases, and 13 bases separated the two germline ends. The CDR3 spans 15 residues. The CDR3 DNA follows: TGTGCCATCAGTGCCCAGGGAGGCGTCTACAATGAGCAGTTCTTC. Amino acid sequence: CAISAQGGVYNEQFF.

CDR3: CASSLVGRGGTEAFF. CDR3 DNA sequence: TGTGCCAGCAGCTTAGTCGGGAGGGGAGGGACTGAAGCTTTCTTT. The chain carries TRBV7-2 and TRBJ1-1, with D possibly matching TRBD1 (5 bases). V lost 1 base, J lost 5 bases, and 14 bases lay in between. Germline V gene data show CDR1 as SGHTA and CDR2 as FQGNSA. This CDR3 is built from 15 residues.

CDR3 residues: CASRKGTGGDSPLHF. DNA for the CDR3: TGCGCCAGCAGAAAAGGGACAGGGGGCGATTCACCCCTCCACTTT. The gene calls are TRBV10-2 and TRBJ1-6, with 12 bases matching TRBD1. The germline V gene has CDR1 WSHSY and CDR2 SAAADI. The CDR3 runs 15 residues. Unmatched junction bases numbered 5, after V lost 6 bases and J lost 8 bases.

The chain is built from TRBV19 and TRBJ2-3; D remains unclear. This CDR3 is built from 14 residues. The V end was cut by 3 bases, the J end by 2 bases, with 9 bases between. The germline V gene encodes CDR1 LNHDA and CDR2 SQIVND (reference sequence). This CDR3 is CASSMGISTDTQYF. The CDR3 DNA sequence: TGTGCCAGTAGTATGGGCATATCCACAGATACGCAGTATTTT.

The chain combines TRBV2 with TRBJ2-2; D might be TRBD1 (6 bases). Germline V gene lookup returns CDR1 SNHLY and CDR2 FYNNEI. CDR3 length: 15 amino acids. Trimming pared 6 bases from V and 3 bases from J, leaving 14 bases between. The CDR3 sequence is CASRNRVGDTGELFF. The CDR3 DNA is TGTGCCAGCAGGAACAGGGTTGGAGACACCGGGGAGCTGTTTTTT.

V and J are TRBV5-5 and TRBJ1-4; 7 positions agree with TRBD1. The CDR3 sequence is 15 residues long. V lost 5 bases, J lost 4 bases, and 8 bases stayed unmatched. From germline, CDR1 is SGHKS and CDR2 YYEKEE (reference sequence). As DNA, the CDR3 is TGTGCCAGCAGTCCCCGACAGGGAGGTAATGAAAAACTGTTTTTT. Protein: CASSPRQGGNEKLFF.

This clone was counted between two and nine times. V and J are TRBV7-2 and TRBJ1-1; TRBD1 is a possible D gene (6 bases). From germline, CDR1 is SGHTA and CDR2 FQGNSA. This CDR3 is built from 14 residues. V lost 5 bases, J lost 1 base, and 11 bases lay in between. Here the CDR3 DNA reads TGTGCCAGCAGCCCGGACAGAGAGAACACTGAAGCTTTCTTT. It is translated as CASSPDRENTEAFF.

In DNA, the CDR3 is TGTGCCAGCAGTTACTCTTCGATCACGGACAGGGCCGGGCAGTACTTC. It codes for CASSYSSITDRAGQYF. V usage is TRBV6-5 and J usage is TRBJ2-7, with TRBD1 matching over 8 bases. Trimming cost V 0 bases and J 9 bases; bases outside gene matches: 13. Germline V gene sequence: CDR1 MNHEY, CDR2 SVGAGI. This CDR3 is 16 amino acids long.

The J gene is TRBJ2-2, the V gene TRBV30; D possibly corresponds to TRBD2 (7 bases). Trimming took 5 bases from V and 7 from J, leaving 20 bases between them. Germline V lookup: CDR1 GTSNPN, CDR2 SVGIG (reference sequence). The CDR3 has 15 amino acids. In nucleotides, the CDR3 is TGTGCCTGGGCTAAGATCGCGGGGGCAAACGGGGAGCTGTTTTTT. Translated: CAWAKIAGANGELFF.

The CDR3 DNA sequence: TGTGCCAGCAGTTACTCTGACAGGGAACAAGAGACCCAGTACTTC. This codes for CASSYSDREQETQYF. The chain links TRBV6-5 to TRBJ2-5, with 7 positions matching TRBD1. The V and J ends lost 0 bases and 2 bases, in that order; junction bases with no gene match: 3. This CDR3 has 15 amino acids. Germline V gene data show CDR1 as MNHEY and CDR2 as SVGAGI.

The chain combines TRBV12-3 or TRBV12-4 with TRBJ2-1, with a weak D call TRBD2 (6 bases). This CDR3 region has 11 residues. V was cut by 10 bases and J by 4 bases, with 8 bases left in between. The CDR3 loop is CATGRYNEQFF. CDR3 in DNA: TGTGCCACGGGGAGGTACAATGAGCAGTTCTTC.

The gene calls are TRBV28 and TRBJ2-6; TRBD2 aligns across 7 bases. Germline values: CDR1 MDHEN, CDR2 SYDVKM. V was pared by 4 bases and J by 0 bases, with 0 bases of the junction left unmatched. This CDR3 is 15 amino acids long. The CDR3 DNA is TGTGCCAGCAGTTCGGGGGGCTCTGGGGCCAACGTCCTGACTTTC. Its translation: CASSSGGSGANVLTF.

This clone has only a few counts. The V gene is TRBV4-2, the J gene TRBJ2-2, with 8 positions matching TRBD1. The J segment lost 5 bases and the V segment lost 0 bases, leaving 8 bases of the junction unmatched. CDR1 is LGHNA, CDR2 YNFKEQ, per germline. This CDR3 has 17 residues. In DNA, the CDR3 is TGTGCCAGCAGCCAAGAGCCGACCGGGACAGGAACCGGGGAGCTGTTTTTT. Translation gives CASSQEPTGTGTGELFF.

The rearrangement uses TRBV6-5 and TRBJ2-7; 8 bases are a match to TRBD2. Trimming took 6 bases from V and 2 from J; bases not matched to a gene: 9. The CDR3 runs to 15 residues. Germline loops: CDR1 MNHEY, CDR2 SVGAGI. The CDR3 reads CASSPEGGGPYEQYF. The CDR3 DNA reads as TGTGCCAGCAGCCCCGAAGGCGGGGGGCCCTACGAGCAGTACTTC.

This rearrangement joins TRBV2 to TRBJ2-2, with 7 bases lining up with TRBD1. J gave up 2 bases and V 6 bases, and 6 bases lay outside the gene matches. CDR3 length: 15 amino acids. From germline, CDR1 is SNHLY and CDR2 FYNNEI. The CDR3 DNA follows: TGTGCCAGCAGGGCGACAGGGTCAAACACCGGGGAGCTGTTTTTT. Its translation is CASRATGSNTGELFF. The full variable domain, with the rest looked up from reference TRBV2 and TRBJ2-2, is EPEVTQTPSHQVTQMGQEVILRCVPISNHLYFYWYRQILGQKVEFLVSFYNNEISEKSEIFDDQFSVERPDGSNFTLKIRSTKLEDSAMYFCASRATGSNTGELFFGEGSRLTVL.

V gene TRBV28 combines with J gene TRBJ1-6, with TRBD1 identical over 11 bases. The V gene's germline CDR1 is MDHEN and CDR2 SYDVKM. V was pared by 3 bases and J by 10 bases, with 8 bases of the junction left unmatched. The CDR3 loop spans 16 amino acids. The CDR3 nucleotides are TGTGCCAGCAGTTTCTCGATAGGGACAGGGGGATCACCCCTCCACTTT. Protein product: CASSFSIGTGGSPLHF.

This chain uses TRBV5-6 with TRBJ1-4, with 11 bases aligning to TRBD1. The germline CDR1 and CDR2 sequences are SGHDT and YYEEEE. Losses at the gene ends were 6 bases for V and 4 bases for J; bases not matched to a gene: 5. This CDR3 is 15 amino acids long. The DNA for the CDR3 is TGTGCCAGCACCACGGGACAGGGGGTTAATGAAAAACTGTTTTTT. This sequence encodes CASTTGQGVNEKLFF.

The chain links TRBV4-1 to TRBJ2-7; D is perhaps TRBD1 (6 bases). The V gene's germline CDR1 is MGHRA and CDR2 YSYEKL. The CDR3 is 16 amino acids. The V and J ends lost 3 bases and 1 base respectively, with 16 bases between them. The CDR3 region is CASSQGHQALSYEQYF. The CDR3 DNA follows: TGCGCCAGCAGCCAGGGACACCAGGCCTTATCCTACGAGCAGTACTTC.

The chain carries TRBV7-9 and TRBJ2-1, with D perhaps matching TRBD2 (5 bases). The CDR3 consists of 14 residues. V shed 3 bases and J shed 2 bases, with 8 bases lying between them. The germline V gene has CDR1 SEHNR and CDR2 FQNEAQ (reference sequence). The CDR3 loop is CASSFDGAYNEQFF. DNA for the CDR3: TGTGCCAGCAGCTTCGACGGGGCCTACAATGAGCAGTTCTTC.